Shown below are 24 T cell receptor beta chains from a single sample sequenced in a study of shared clonotypes between healthy human individuals. Here immunoSEQ multiplex PCR was the method, and the copy in TCRdb shows in-frame clones only, minus some. The sample lists about 480,000 clones; 75% to 80% were seen once. The sample was PBMCs. The receptors shown here come from a woman in her thirties or forties in good health. Some clones in this sample may be carry-over from other donors' samples.

This clone was recorded once. CDR3 region: CASSPRTSGPGELFF. The CDR3 DNA sequence: TGTGCCAGCAGCCCCCGGACTAGCGGACCCGGGGAGCTGTTTTTT. The J gene is TRBJ2-2, the V gene TRBV14; 10 nucleotides agree with TRBD2. The CDR3 covers 15 residues. The V and J ends lost 4 bases and 6 bases, in that order; junction bases with no gene match: 5. The germline gives CDR1 SGHDN, CDR2 FVKESK.

The chain couples TRBV9 to TRBJ2-1; 9 nucleotides match TRBD2. The CDR3 sequence is 13 residues long. CDR1 is SGDLS and CDR2 is YYNGEE in the germline V gene. Trimming removed 1 base from V and 9 bases from J; junction bases left unmatched: 2. Here the CDR3 reads CASSVPSGIEQFF. The DNA for the CDR3 is TGTGCCAGCAGCGTACCTAGCGGGATTGAGCAGTTCTTC.

The chain uses TRBV30 and TRBJ1-5; 9 bases match TRBD1. This CDR3 spans 15 amino acids. Germline CDR1 reads GTSNPN; CDR2 reads SVGIG (reference sequence). J was trimmed by 7 bases and V by 3 bases; bases with no gene match: 10. CDR3 bases: TGTGCCTGGAGGGTTCCGGGACAGGGACAGCAGCCCCAGCATTTT. Translating it yields CAWRVPGQGQQPQHF.

The chain combines TRBV15 with TRBJ1-1, with 7 bases aligning to TRBD1. Unmatched junction bases numbered 5, after V lost 9 bases and J lost 4 bases. The CDR3 sequence is 12 residues long. The germline V gene encodes CDR1 LNHNV and CDR2 YYDKDF (reference sequence). CDR3 amino acids: CATGGRTTEAFF. The CDR3 DNA reads as TGTGCCACAGGGGGCAGGACCACTGAAGCTTTCTTT.

About this clone itself: With a far larger clone one base away, a read error is the likely cause. The V call is TRBV27, the J call TRBJ1-1, with no clear D. This CDR3 contains 14 residues. The germline V gene has CDR1 MNHEY and CDR2 SMNVEV (reference sequence). This CDR3 is CAGSRRYGDTEAFF. The DNA of the CDR3 is TGTGCCGGCAGTAGAAGGTACGGCGACACTGAAGCTTTCTTT.

V gene TRBV28 combines with J gene TRBJ2-2; 9 nucleotides match TRBD1. CDR1 and CDR2 (germline): MDHEN, SYDVKM. The CDR3 extends over 16 amino acids. Trimming took 5 bases from V and 6 from J; bases not matched to a gene: 10. The CDR3 region is CASSAWDRVLAGELFF. The CDR3 bases are TGTGCCAGCAGTGCGTGGGACAGGGTTTTGGCCGGGGAGCTGTTTTTT.

The chain joins TRBV18 to TRBJ2-7; no clear D. Trimming stripped 3 bases from V and 5 bases from J, with 5 bases between. This CDR3 region has 11 residues. CDR1 and CDR2 from the germline V gene are KGHSH and LQKENI. CDR3 nucleotide sequence: TGTGCCAGCTCACCGGCGAACGAGCAGTACTTC. Its protein is CASSPANEQYF.

This clone has a count of ten or more. The genes are TRBV11-2 and TRBJ1-1; TRBD1 aligns across 7 bases. Germline V gene sequence: CDR1 SGHAT, CDR2 FQNNGV. This CDR3 has 14 residues. Trimming removed 5 bases from V and 7 bases from J; junction bases left unmatched: 10. The CDR3 DNA is TGTGCCAGCAGCCCGTGGGGAGGGGGCGGTGAAGCTTTCTTT. Its protein is CASSPWGGGGEAFF.

As to this clone: Here the CDR3 omits its conserved ending phenylalanine or tryptophan, so a read error is the likely source. The chain is built from TRBV6-6 and TRBJ1-1; D is undetermined. V was clipped by 4 bases and J by 1 base, with 7 bases between them. The CDR3 totals 13 residues. Germline V gene lookup returns CDR1 MNHNY and CDR2 SVGAGI (reference sequence). The CDR3 bases are TGTGCCAGCAGTTGCGAGGGGAACACTGAAGCTTTCCTT. As protein: CASSCEGNTEAFL.

This clone has a single count. V and J are TRBV27 and TRBJ1-2; 9 bases fit TRBD1. The CDR3 length is 14 residues. The V gene's germline CDR1 is MNHEY and CDR2 SMNVEV (reference sequence). V was pared by 5 bases and J by 3 bases, with 4 bases of the junction left unmatched. In DNA, the CDR3 is TGTGCCAGCAGTACCAGGACAGGGGACTATGGCTACACCTTC. Its translation: CASSTRTGDYGYTF.

V gene TRBV7-9 combines with J gene TRBJ2-4; D may be TRBD1 or TRBD2 (5 bases each). The CDR3 spans 14 residues. The germline V gene encodes CDR1 SEHNR and CDR2 FQNEAQ (reference sequence). Trimming shortened V by 4 bases and J by 0 bases, and 7 bases separated the two germline ends. CDR3 residues: CASSWDGAKNIQYF. In DNA form, the CDR3 reads TGTGCCAGCAGCTGGGACGGAGCCAAAAACATTCAGTACTTC.

The J gene is TRBJ2-7, the V gene TRBV7-9; D is unresolved. The germline V and J ends were trimmed by 3 bases and 5 bases, with 8 bases remaining between them. The CDR3 has 12 amino acids. Germline assignment: CDR1 SEHNR and CDR2 FQNEAQ (reference sequence). CDR3 protein: CASSFLRNEQYF. DNA for the CDR3: TGTGCCAGCAGCTTCTTGCGGAACGAGCAGTACTTC.

V and J are TRBV4-2 and TRBJ2-3; D is possibly TRBD1 (5 bases). V lost 5 bases, J lost 3 bases, and 12 bases lay in between. CDR3 size: 14 residues. Germline values: CDR1 LGHNA, CDR2 YNFKEQ. CDR3 sequence reads: CASSTSRATDTQYF. Here the CDR3 DNA reads TGTGCCAGCAGCACCTCCAGGGCTACAGATACGCAGTATTTT.

This clone was seen at least ten times. The chain carries TRBV11-3 and TRBJ2-7; 8 bases fit TRBD1. Germline V gene data show CDR1 as SGHNT and CDR2 as YENEEA. Trimming took 1 base from V and 1 from J; bases not matched to a gene: 15. This CDR3 comprises 19 residues. Here the CDR3 DNA reads TGTGCCAGCAGCTTAGCGGTGAGAACAGGGGGACTGGGGTCCTACGAGCAGTACTTC. Its translation is CASSLAVRTGGLGSYEQYF.

This clone has just a few counts. The J gene is TRBJ2-6, the V gene TRBV19; 7 positions agree with TRBD1. This CDR3 is 18 amino acids long. Germline CDR1 is LNHDA and CDR2 is SQIVND (reference sequence). V was clipped by 5 bases and J by 2 bases; unmatched bases: 12. In DNA form, the CDR3 reads TGTGCCAGTAGTGCCCTGACAGGGACCGGAGCTGGGGCCAACGTCCTGACTTTC. This translates into CASSALTGTGAGANVLTF.

The CDR3, as DNA: TGCGCCAGCACCCCGGGGGTGAGGTCCTACAATGAGCAGTTCTTC. This gives the protein CASTPGVRSYNEQFF. The chain has TRBV5-1 and TRBJ2-1, with D tentatively TRBD2 (6 bases). The V gene's germline CDR1 is SGHRS and CDR2 YFSETQ. The CDR3 has 15 amino acids. Trimming left V 6 bases short and J 1 base short, with 14 bases between.

The J gene is TRBJ2-1, the V gene TRBV4-1; the D is unclear. Germline values: CDR1 MGHRA, CDR2 YSYEKL. The CDR3 is 15 residues long. V was clipped by 1 base and J by 5 bases, with 12 bases between them. The CDR3 DNA is TGCGCCAGCAGCCAAGTCCAGCTGCTACACAATGAGCAGTTCTTC. The encoded protein is CASSQVQLLHNEQFF.

The sample holds one count of this clone. The chain combines TRBV5-4 with TRBJ2-1; 8 bases agree with TRBD1. J was trimmed by 5 bases and V by 3 bases; bases with no gene match: 7. This CDR3 region has 15 residues. Germline V gene lookup returns CDR1 SGHNT and CDR2 YYREEE (reference sequence). CDR3 sequence reads: CASSYRDRRNNEQFF. The CDR3 region has the DNA TGTGCCAGCAGCTACAGGGACAGGCGAAACAATGAGCAGTTCTTC.

This clone was counted ten times or more. J is TRBJ2-3 and V is TRBV2; D uncertain. The CDR3 extends over 16 amino acids. CDR1 is SNHLY, CDR2 FYNNEI, per germline. Deletions cut 5 bases from V and 6 bases from J, with 21 bases between. The CDR3 protein is CASSRAYALPPDTQYF. CDR3 nucleotide sequence: TGTGCCAGCAGTCGGGCCTATGCCCTCCCGCCGGATACGCAGTATTTT.

The rearrangement uses TRBV27 and TRBJ2-5; no definite D call. Germline V gives CDR1 MNHEY, CDR2 SMNVEV (reference sequence). Trimming pared 2 bases from V and 3 bases from J, leaving 13 bases between. The CDR3 has 15 residues. The CDR3 DNA reads as TGTGCCAGCAGTTTAATGGTAACTACCAAAGAGACCCAGTACTTC. It codes for CASSLMVTTKETQYF.

The rearrangement uses TRBV28 and TRBJ1-4, with D hard to call. Deletions cut 6 bases from V and 7 bases from J, with 15 bases between. The CDR3 spans 14 residues. Germline CDR1 MDHEN, CDR2 SYDVKM. CDR3 sequence reads: CASRRRATGEKLFF. Here the CDR3 DNA reads TGTGCCAGCAGACGTCGGGCGACGGGTGAAAAACTGTTTTTT.

This rearrangement joins TRBV5-6 to TRBJ1-1; 8 nucleotides match TRBD1. Trimming at V came to 7 bases and at J to 1 base, leaving 9 bases not matched to a gene. Germline-derived CDR1 and CDR2 are SGHDT and YYEEEE. The CDR3 is 15 amino acids. The CDR3 bases are TGTGCCAGCCGAATTCAGGGGGCTTCGAACACTGAAGCTTTCTTT. Amino acid sequence: CASRIQGASNTEAFF.

This rearrangement joins TRBV6-5 to TRBJ1-5; the D gene is possibly TRBD1 (5 bases). Trimming shortened V by 5 bases and J by 2 bases, and 7 bases separated the two germline ends. CDR1 is MNHEY and CDR2 is SVGAGI in the germline V gene. This CDR3 has 13 residues. The CDR3 loop is CASSPQGNQPQHF. The CDR3 nucleotides are TGTGCCAGCAGTCCACAGGGCAATCAGCCCCAGCATTTT.

V gene TRBV27 combines with J gene TRBJ2-7, with D possibly matching TRBD2 (6 bases). Germline assignment: CDR1 MNHEY and CDR2 SMNVEV (reference sequence). The CDR3 extends over 11 amino acids. This CDR3 is CAQRATYEQYF. For the CDR3, the DNA is TGTGCTCAGCGGGCCACCTACGAGCAGTACTTC.